Described below is a single T cell receptor (beta chain) sequence and its context. The antigen remains undetermined. The PCR used 60 Vbeta and 13 Jbeta primers. The repertoire was sequenced with immunoSEQ multiplex PCR; TCRdb's copy has only in-frame clones and lacks some. This table has 95,000 to 110,000 clones, over 75% appearing once. This sample stems from a study of cytomegalovirus exposure and HLA in healthy donors. General study results and limits: In a later analysis, a missense DCLRE1C variant was linked to TCR beta V- and J-gene trimming.

This TCR was recovered from a man aged 30 to 45 in good health and CMV-seronegative. The sequencing sample was made of PBMCs.

CDR3 in amino acids: CASSELYYYGYTF. The CDR3 DNA is TGTGCCAGCAGTGAACTCTACTACTATGGCTACACCTTC. The V call is TRBV6-1, the J call TRBJ1-2, with unresolved D. The CDR3 spans 13 residues. Germline CDR1 is MNHNS and CDR2 is SASEGT. V shed 2 bases and J shed 3 bases, with 7 bases lying between them.